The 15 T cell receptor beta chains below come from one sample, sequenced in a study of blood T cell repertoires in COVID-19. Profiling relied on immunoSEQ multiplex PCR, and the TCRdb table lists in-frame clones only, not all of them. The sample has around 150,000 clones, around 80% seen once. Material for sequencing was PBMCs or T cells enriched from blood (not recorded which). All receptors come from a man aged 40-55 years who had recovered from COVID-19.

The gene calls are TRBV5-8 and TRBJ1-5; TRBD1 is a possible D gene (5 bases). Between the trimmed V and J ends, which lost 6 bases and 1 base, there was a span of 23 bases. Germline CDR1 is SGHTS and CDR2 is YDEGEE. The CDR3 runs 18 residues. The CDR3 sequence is CASNGVAGLVDSNQPQHF. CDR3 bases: TGTGCCAGCAACGGCGTAGCAGGGTTGGTGGACAGCAATCAGCCCCAGCATTTT.

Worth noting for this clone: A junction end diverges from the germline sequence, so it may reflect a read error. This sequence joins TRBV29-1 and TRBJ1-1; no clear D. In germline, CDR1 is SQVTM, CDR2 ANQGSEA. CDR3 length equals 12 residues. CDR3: CNVKNMNTEAFF. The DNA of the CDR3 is TGCAACGTTAAGAACATGAACACTGAAGCTTTCTTT.

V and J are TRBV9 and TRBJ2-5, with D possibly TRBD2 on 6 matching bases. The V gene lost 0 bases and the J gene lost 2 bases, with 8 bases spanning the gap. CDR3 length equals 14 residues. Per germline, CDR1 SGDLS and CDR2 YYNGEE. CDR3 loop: CASSVGGAQETQYF. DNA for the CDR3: TGTGCCAGCAGCGTAGGCGGGGCTCAAGAGACCCAGTACTTC. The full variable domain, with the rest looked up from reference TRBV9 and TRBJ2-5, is DSGVTQTPKHLITATGQRVTLRCSPRSGDLSVYWYQQSLDQGLQFLIQYYNGEERAKGNILERFSAQQFPDLHSELNLSSLELGDSALYFCASSVGGAQETQYFGPGTRLLVL.

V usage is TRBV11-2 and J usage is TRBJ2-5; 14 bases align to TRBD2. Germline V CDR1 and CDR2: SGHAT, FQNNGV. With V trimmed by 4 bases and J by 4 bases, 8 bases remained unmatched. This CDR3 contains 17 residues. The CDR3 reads CASSSGTSGGTGETQYF. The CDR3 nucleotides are TGTGCCAGCAGCTCAGGGACTAGCGGGGGAACCGGAGAGACCCAGTACTTC.

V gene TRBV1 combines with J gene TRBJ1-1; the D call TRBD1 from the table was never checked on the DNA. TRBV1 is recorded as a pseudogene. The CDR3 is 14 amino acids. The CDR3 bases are TGCACCAGCCCAGGGGATCGAGTGAACACTGAAGCTTTCTTT. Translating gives CTSPGDRVNTEAFF.

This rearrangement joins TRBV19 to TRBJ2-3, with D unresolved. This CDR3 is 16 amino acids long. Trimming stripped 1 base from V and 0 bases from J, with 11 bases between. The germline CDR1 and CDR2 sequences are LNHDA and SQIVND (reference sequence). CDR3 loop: CASSIGGHVSTDTQYF. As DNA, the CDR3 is TGTGCCAGTAGTATAGGAGGTCACGTCAGCACAGATACGCAGTATTTT.

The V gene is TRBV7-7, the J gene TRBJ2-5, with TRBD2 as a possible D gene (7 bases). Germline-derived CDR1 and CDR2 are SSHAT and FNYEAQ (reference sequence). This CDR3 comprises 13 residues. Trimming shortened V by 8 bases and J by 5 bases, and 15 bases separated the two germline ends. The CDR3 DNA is TGTGCCAGCCGGGCGGGGGCAGGGGAGACCCAGTACTTC. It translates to CASRAGAGETQYF. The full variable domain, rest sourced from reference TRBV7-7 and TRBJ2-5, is GAGVSQSPRYKVTKRGQDVTLRCDPISSHATLYWYQQALGQGPEFLTYFNYEAQPDKSGLPSDRFSAERPEGSISTLTIQRTEQRDSAMYRCASRAGAGETQYFGPGTRLLVL.

The CDR3: CAWESTGASEAFF. CDR3 in DNA: TGTGCCTGGGAGTCCACAGGGGCATCTGAAGCTTTCTTT. The rearrangement links TRBV30 to TRBJ1-1, with 7 bases matching TRBD1. The CDR3 has 13 amino acids. The germline V gene encodes CDR1 GTSNPN and CDR2 SVGIG (reference sequence). Trimming took 5 bases from V and 6 from J; bases not matched to a gene: 9.

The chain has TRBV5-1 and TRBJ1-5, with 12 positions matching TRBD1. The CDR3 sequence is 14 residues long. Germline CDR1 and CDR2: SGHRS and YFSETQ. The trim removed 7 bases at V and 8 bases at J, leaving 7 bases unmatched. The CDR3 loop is CASSGQGAGEPQHF. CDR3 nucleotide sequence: TGCGCCAGCTCGGGACAGGGGGCGGGGGAGCCCCAGCATTTT.

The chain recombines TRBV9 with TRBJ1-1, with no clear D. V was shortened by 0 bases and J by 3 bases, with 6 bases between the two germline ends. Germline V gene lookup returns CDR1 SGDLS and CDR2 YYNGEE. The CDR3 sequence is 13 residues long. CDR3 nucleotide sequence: TGTGCCAGCAGCGTAGGCAGTTACACTGAAGCTTTCTTT. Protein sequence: CASSVGSYTEAFF. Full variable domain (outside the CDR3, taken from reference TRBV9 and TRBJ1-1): DSGVTQTPKHLITATGQRVTLRCSPRSGDLSVYWYQQSLDQGLQFLIQYYNGEERAKGNILERFSAQQFPDLHSELNLSSLELGDSALYFCASSVGSYTEAFFGQGTRLTVV.

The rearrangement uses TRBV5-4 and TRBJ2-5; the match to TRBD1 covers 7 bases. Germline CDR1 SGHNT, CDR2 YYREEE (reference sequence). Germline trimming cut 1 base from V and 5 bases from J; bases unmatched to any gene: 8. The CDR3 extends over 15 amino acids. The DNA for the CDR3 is TGTGCCAGCAGCTTGAGTGAGGGGGCTTGGGAGACCCAGTACTTC. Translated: CASSLSEGAWETQYF.

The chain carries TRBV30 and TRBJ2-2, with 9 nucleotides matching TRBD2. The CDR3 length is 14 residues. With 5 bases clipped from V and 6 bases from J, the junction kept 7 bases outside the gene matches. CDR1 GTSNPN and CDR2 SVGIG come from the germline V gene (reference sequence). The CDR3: CAWSSGLAAGELFF. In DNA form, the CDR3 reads TGTGCCTGGTCGTCGGGACTAGCCGCCGGGGAGCTGTTTTTT.

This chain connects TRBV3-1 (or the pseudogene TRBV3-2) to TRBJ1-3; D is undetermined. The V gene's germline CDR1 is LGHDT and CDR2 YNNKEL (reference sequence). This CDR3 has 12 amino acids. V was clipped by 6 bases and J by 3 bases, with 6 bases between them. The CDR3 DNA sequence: TGTGCCAGCAGTCCCGGTGGAAACACCATATATTTT. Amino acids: CASSPGGNTIYF.

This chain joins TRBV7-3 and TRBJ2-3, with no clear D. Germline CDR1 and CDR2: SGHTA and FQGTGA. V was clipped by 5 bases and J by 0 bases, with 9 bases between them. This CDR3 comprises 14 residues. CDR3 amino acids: CASSDASSTDTQYF. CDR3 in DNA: TGTGCCAGCAGCGATGCGAGTAGCACAGATACGCAGTATTTT.

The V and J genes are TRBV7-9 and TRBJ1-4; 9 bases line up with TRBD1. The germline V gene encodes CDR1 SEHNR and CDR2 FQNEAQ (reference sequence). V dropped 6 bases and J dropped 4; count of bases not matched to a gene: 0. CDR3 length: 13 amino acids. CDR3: CASRGQGNEKLFF. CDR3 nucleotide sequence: TGTGCCAGCAGGGGACAGGGTAATGAAAAACTGTTTTTT.